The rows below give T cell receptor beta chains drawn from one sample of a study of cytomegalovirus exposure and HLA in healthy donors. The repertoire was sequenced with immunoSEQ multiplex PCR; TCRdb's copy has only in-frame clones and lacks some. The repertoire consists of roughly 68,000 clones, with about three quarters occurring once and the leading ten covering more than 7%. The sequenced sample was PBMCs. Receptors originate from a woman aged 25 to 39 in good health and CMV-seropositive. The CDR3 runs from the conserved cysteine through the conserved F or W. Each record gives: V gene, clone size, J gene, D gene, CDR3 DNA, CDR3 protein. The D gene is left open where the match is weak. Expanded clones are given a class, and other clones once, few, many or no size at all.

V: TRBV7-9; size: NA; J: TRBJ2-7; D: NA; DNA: TGTGCCAGCAGCCTACGGGAAGCAGGCAGCTCCTACGAGCAGTACTTC; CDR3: CASSLREAGSSYEQYF
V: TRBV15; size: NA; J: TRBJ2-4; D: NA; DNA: TGTGCCACCAGCGTTTGGGGGGAACACATTCAGTACTTC; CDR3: CATSVWGEHIQYF
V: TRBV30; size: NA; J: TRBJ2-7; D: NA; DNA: TGTGCCTGGAGTGTAGCCCCGCCCGAGCAGTACTTC; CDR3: CAWSVAPPEQYF
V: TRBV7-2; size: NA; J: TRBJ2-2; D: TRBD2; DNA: TGTGCCAGCAGCTCAATAGCCAGCGGGGGCCGGTCCGGGGAGCTGTTTTTT; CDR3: CASSSIASGGRSGELFF
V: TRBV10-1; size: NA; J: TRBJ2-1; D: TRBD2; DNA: TGCGCCAGGGCAAAAGCGGGAGGGTATGAGCAGTTCTTC; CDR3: CARAKAGGYEQFF
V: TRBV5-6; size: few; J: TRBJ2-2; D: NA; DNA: TGTGCCAGCAGTCCCTTCGGCGGGGAGCTGTTTTTT; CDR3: CASSPFGGELFF
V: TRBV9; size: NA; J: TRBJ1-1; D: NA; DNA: TGTGCCAGCAGCGTGGAAGGGAGGATGACTGAAGCTTTCTTT; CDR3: CASSVEGRMTEAFF
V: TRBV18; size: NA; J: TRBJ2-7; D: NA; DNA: TGTGCCAGCTCTTACACCTACGAGCAGTACTTC; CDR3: CASSYTYEQYF
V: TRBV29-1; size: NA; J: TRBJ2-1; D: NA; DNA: TGCAGCGTTGTAAACAATGAGCAGTTCTTC; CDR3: CSVVNNEQFF
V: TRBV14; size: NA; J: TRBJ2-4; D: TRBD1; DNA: TGTGCCAGCAGCCAAGTTGGGACAGGGGGCCCCAAAAACATTCAGTACTTC; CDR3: CASSQVGTGGPKNIQYF
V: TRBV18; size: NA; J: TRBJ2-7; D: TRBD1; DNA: TGTGCCAGCTCGGGGGACAACAGGGGCGGATCCTACGAGCAGTACTTC; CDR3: CASSGDNRGGSYEQYF
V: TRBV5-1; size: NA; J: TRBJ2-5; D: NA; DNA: TGCGCCAGCAGCTTGGGGCAGCAAGAGACCCAGTACTTC; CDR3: CASSLGQQETQYF
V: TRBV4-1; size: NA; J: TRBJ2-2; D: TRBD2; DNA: TGCGCCAGCAGCCCCTTGCTAGCGGGGACGAACACCGGGGAGCTGTTTTTT; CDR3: CASSPLLAGTNTGELFF
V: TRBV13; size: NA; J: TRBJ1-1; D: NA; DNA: TGTGCCAGCAGCTTAGGTACTTCTGAAGCTTTCTTT; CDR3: CASSLGTSEAFF
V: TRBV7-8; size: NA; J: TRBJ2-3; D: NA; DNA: TGTGCCAGCAGCCTAAGGAGGGGCTGGGTCACAGATACGCAGTATTTT; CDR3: CASSLRRGWVTDTQYF
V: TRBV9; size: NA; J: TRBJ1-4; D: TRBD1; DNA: TGTGCCAGCAGCTCGACAGGGGTGCGGAATGAAAAACTGTTTTTT; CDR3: CASSSTGVRNEKLFF
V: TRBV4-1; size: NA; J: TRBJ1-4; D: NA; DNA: TGCGCCAGCAGCCATGTAGAAAGGTCCAGGGAAGGCGAAAAACTGTTTTTT; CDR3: CASSHVERSREGEKLFF
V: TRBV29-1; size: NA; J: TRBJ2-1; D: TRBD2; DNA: TGCAGCGTTCAAAGGGCGGGAGGGGGCAAATACAATGAGCAGTTCTTC; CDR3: CSVQRAGGGKYNEQFF
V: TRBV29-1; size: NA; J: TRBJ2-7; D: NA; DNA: TGCAGCGTTGTAGGCAGGGTGTACGAGCAGTACTTC; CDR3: CSVVGRVYEQYF
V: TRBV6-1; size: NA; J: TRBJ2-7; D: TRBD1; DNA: TGTGCCAGCAGTGAAGCGTCGACGGACAGGCGCTACGAGCAGTACTTC; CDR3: CASSEASTDRRYEQYF
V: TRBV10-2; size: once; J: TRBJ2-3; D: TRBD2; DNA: TGCGCCAGCAGTGGGGCTAGCGGGAGGTCAGATACGCAGTATTTT; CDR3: CASSGASGRSDTQYF
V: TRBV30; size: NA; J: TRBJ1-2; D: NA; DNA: TGTGCCTGGAGTGTAAGGGGGACGGCCTATGGCTACACCTTC; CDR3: CAWSVRGTAYGYTF
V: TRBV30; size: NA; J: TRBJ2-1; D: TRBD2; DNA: TGTGCCTGGAGTGCCAGGAGTAGCGGGTCCTACAATGAGCAGTTCTTC; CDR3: CAWSARSSGSYNEQFF
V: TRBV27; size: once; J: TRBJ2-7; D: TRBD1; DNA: TGTGCCAGCAGTCCATCAACCGGACAGGTCCGAGAGCAGTACTTC; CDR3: CASSPSTGQVREQYF
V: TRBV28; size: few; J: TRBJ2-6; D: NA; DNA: TGTGCCAGCAGCCCTTCACAGGGTACTGGGGCCAACGTCCTGACTTTC; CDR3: CASSPSQGTGANVLTF
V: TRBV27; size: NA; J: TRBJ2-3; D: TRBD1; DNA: TGTGCCAGCAGTTCCCCGGGGACAGGGGGCGCAAATACGCAGTATTTT; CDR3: CASSSPGTGGANTQYF
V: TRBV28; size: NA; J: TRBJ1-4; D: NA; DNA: TGTGCCAGCAGTTTAGAGGCGGATGCCAAGAATGAAAAACTGTTTTTT; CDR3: CASSLEADAKNEKLFF
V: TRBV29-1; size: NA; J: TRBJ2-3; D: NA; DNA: TGCAGCGTTGAAGGAAGCCCAAACAGGGCCCCCACAGATACGCAGTATTTT; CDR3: CSVEGSPNRAPTDTQYF
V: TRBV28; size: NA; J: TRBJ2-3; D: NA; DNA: TGTGCCAGCAGTTTATCCCTCCATACGCAGTATTTT; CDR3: CASSLSLHTQYF
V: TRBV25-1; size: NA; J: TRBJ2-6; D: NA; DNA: TGTGCCAGCAGTCCTACCAGGACAGAGAGCTCTGGGGCCAACGTCCTGACTTTC; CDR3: CASSPTRTESSGANVLTF
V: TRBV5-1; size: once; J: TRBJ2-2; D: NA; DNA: TGCGCCAGCAGCTTGTCGACAGCTAACACCGGGGAGCTGTTTTTT; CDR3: CASSLSTANTGELFF
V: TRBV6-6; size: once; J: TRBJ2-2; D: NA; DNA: TGTGCCAGCAGTCAGGGACTCACCGGGGAGCTGTTTTTT; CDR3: CASSQGLTGELFF
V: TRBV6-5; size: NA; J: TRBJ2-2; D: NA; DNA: TGTGCCAGCAGTTACTCCAGCGGCTACACCGGGGAGCTGTTTTTT; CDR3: CASSYSSGYTGELFF
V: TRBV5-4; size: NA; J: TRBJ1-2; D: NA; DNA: TGTGCCAGCAGCTTGGCAGTAAACTATGGCTACACCTTC; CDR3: CASSLAVNYGYTF
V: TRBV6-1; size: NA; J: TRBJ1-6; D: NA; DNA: TGTGCCAGCAGTGAAGCAGAACAGTTAGGCTATAATTCACCCCTCCACTTT; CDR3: CASSEAEQLGYNSPLHF
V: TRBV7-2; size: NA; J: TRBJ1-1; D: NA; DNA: TGTGCCAGCAGTTTAGAGCCGAACACTGAAGCTTTCTTT; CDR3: CASSLEPNTEAFF
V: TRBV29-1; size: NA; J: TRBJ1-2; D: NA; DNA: TGCAGCGTTGATAAAACAGGGCTTAGGTATGGCTACACCTTC; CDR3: CSVDKTGLRYGYTF
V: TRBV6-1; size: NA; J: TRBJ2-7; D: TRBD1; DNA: TGTGCCAGCAGTGAAGCGGGGACAGGGGGCTACGAGCAGTACTTC; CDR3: CASSEAGTGGYEQYF
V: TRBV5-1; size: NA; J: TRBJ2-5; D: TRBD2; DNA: TGCGCCAGCAGCTTGGAATGGCAGGGAGGGGAGACCCAGTACTTC; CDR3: CASSLEWQGGETQYF
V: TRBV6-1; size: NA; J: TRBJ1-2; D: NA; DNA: TGTGCCAGCAGTCCCTCTGACAGCCACTATGGCTACACCTTC; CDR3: CASSPSDSHYGYTF
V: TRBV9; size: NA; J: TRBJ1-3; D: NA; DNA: TGTGCCAGCAGCGGGACAGAGTTTTACTCTGGAAACACCATATATTTT; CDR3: CASSGTEFYSGNTIYF
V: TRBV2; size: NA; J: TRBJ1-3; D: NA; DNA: TGTGCCAGCGAGGGTAGCTCTGGAAACACCATATATTTT; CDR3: CASEGSSGNTIYF
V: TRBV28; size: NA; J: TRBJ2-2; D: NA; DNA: TGTGCCGGGGGGTCCGGGGAGCTGTTTTTT; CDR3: CAGGSGELFF
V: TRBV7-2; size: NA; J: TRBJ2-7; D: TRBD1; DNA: TGTGCCAGCAGCTTAGCGGGGACAGGGAACGAGCAGTACTTC; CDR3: CASSLAGTGNEQYF
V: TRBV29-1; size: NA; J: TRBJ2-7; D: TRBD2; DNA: TGCAGCGTTTACGGGAGGGCCGTATCCGAGCAGTACTTC; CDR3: CSVYGRAVSEQYF
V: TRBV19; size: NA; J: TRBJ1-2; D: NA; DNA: TGTGCCAGTAGTCCTTCGTGGGGAGATAGGATGAATGGCTACACCTTC; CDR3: CASSPSWGDRMNGYTF
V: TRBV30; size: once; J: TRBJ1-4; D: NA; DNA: TGTGCCTGGAAAACAGGTCTTGCGGCTAATGAAAAACTGTTTTTT; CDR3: CAWKTGLAANEKLFF
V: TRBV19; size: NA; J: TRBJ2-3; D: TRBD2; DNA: TGTGCCAGTAGTTTGGGGCTAGCGGGAGGAGATACGCAGTATTTT; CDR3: CASSLGLAGGDTQYF
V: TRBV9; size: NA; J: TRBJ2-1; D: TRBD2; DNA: TGTGCCAGCAGCGTTACTGCGGGCGGGCTAGCGGCCAATGAGCAGTTCTTC; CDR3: CASSVTAGGLAANEQFF
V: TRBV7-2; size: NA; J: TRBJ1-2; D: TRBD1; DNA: TGTGCCAGCAGTTCGGGACAGGTCCCAGGTAGGGGCTACACCTTC; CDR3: CASSSGQVPGRGYTF
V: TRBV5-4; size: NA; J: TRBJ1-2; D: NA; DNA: TGTGCCAGCAGCTTGGGGCAGGGCAGAACCAACTATGGCTACACCTTC; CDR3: CASSLGQGRTNYGYTF
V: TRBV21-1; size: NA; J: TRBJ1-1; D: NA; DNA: TGTGCCAGCAGCGTTCGGACAGGAGCGAACACTGAAGCTTTCTTT; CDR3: CASSVRTGANTEAFF
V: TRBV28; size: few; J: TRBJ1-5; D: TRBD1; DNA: TGTGCCAGCAGACTCACCGGGACAGTGGGCAATCAGCCCCAGCATTTT; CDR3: CASRLTGTVGNQPQHF
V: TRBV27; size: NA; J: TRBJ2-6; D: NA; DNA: TGTGCCAGCAGTCCCCCCACTGGGGCCAACGTCCTGACTTTC; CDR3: CASSPPTGANVLTF
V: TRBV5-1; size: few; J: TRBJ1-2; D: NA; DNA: TGCGCCAGCAGCCCGGAGGGGCGGCCAGGGTACGGCTACACCTTC; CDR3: CASSPEGRPGYGYTF
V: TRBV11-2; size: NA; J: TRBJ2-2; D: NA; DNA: TGTGCCAGCAGCAATACCGACAGGTCCACCCTATCCTACACCGGGGAGCTGTTTTTT; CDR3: CASSNTDRSTLSYTGELFF
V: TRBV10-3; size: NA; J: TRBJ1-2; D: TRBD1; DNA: TGTGCCTCTAACTCAGGGGGGAATGGCTACACCTTC; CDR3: CASNSGGNGYTF